This TCR beta chain appears in the sequencing data of a study of OX40 agonist ivuxolimab in advanced cancers. Turning to the study itself: A male proportion of more than 75% was recorded, with mean age approximately 60 years and range roughly 23 to 79. Eligibility admitted prior anti-PD-1, anti-PD-L1 or anti-CTLA-4 therapy; about 42% had some.

As to this clone: Its antigen is not known.

Whole-study findings and limits: Both blood CD4+ and CD8+ T cells showed clonal growth by week 6 at 0.1 to 3.0 mg/kg. The authors did not determine the antigen specificity of the expanded peripheral T cells.

Per germline, CDR1 LGHNA and CDR2 YNFKEQ. The CDR3 has 16 residues. J lost 5 bases, V lost 3 bases, and 6 bases had no gene match. Profiled with immunoSEQ multiplex PCR; TCRdb holds only in-frame clones, not every one. The sample gives 90,000 to 120,000 clones, approximately 90% of which show up once; 1% to 1.5% is in the top ten. The J gene is TRBJ2-3, the V gene TRBV4-2, with 12 bases aligning to TRBD2. The specimen was CD4+ or CD8+ T cells sorted from blood, collected in a trial of the OX40 agonist ivuxolimab. This TCR derives from an adult with an advanced solid tumor such as melanoma, head and neck, liver or kidney cancer. CDR3 residues: CASSQSLAGGRDTQYF. CDR3 nucleotides: TGTGCCAGCAGCCAGTCACTAGCGGGAGGAAGAGATACGCAGTATTTT.